The sequence of this T cell receptor (beta chain) was determined in a study of OX40 agonist ivuxolimab in advanced cancers. Profiling relied on immunoSEQ multiplex PCR, and the TCRdb table lists in-frame clones only, not all of them. The sample holds over 85,000 clones, 70% to 90% seen once. Between the trimmed V and J ends, which lost 6 bases and 8 bases, there was a span of 10 bases. Per germline, CDR1 MNHEY and CDR2 SVGAGI. The CDR3 spans 11 residues. The chain is built from TRBV6-5 and TRBJ1-2; D is uncertain. The sample consisted of CD4+ or CD8+ T cells sorted from blood, taken in a trial of the OX40 agonist ivuxolimab. The TCR comes from an adult with an advanced solid tumor such as melanoma, head and neck, liver or kidney cancer. CDR3 residues: CASSPWQGYTF. CDR3 nucleotides: TGTGCCAGCAGCCCCTGGCAAGGCTACACCTTC.